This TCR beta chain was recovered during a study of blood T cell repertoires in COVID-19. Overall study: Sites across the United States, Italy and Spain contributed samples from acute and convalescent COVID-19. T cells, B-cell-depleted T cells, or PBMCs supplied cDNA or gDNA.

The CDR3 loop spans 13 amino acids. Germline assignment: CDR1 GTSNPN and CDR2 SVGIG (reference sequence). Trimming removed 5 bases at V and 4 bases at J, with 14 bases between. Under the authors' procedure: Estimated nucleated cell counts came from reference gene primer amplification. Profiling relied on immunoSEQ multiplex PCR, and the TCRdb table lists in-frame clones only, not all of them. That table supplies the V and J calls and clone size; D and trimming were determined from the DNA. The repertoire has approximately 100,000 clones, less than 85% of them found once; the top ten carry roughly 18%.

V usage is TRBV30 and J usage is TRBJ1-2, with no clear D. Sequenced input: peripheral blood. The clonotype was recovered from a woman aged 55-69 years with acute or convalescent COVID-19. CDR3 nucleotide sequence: TGTGCCTGGGGAATACAGTCTTCCTATGGCTACACCTTC. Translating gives CAWGIQSSYGYTF.